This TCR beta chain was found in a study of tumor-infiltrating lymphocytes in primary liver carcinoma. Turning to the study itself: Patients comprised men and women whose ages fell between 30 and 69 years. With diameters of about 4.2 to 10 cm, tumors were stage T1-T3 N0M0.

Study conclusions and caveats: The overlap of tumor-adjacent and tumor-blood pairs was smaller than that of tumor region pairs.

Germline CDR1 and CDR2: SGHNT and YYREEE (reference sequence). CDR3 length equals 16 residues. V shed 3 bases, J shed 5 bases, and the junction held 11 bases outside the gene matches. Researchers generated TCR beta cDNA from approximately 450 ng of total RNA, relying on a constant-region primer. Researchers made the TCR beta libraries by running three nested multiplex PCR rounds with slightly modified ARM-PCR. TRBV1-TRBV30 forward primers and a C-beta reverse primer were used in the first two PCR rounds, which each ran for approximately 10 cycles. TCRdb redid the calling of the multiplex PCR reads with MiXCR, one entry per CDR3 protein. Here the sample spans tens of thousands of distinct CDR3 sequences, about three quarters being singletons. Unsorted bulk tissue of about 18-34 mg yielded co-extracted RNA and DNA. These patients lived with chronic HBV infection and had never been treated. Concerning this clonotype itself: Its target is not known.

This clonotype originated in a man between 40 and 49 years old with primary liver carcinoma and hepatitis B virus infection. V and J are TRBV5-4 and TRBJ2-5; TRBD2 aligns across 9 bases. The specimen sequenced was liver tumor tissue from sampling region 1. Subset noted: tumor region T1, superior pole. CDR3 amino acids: CASSSTSSGSGETQYF. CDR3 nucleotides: TGTGCCAGCAGCTCTACGAGTAGCGGGAGTGGGGAGACCCAGTACTTC.